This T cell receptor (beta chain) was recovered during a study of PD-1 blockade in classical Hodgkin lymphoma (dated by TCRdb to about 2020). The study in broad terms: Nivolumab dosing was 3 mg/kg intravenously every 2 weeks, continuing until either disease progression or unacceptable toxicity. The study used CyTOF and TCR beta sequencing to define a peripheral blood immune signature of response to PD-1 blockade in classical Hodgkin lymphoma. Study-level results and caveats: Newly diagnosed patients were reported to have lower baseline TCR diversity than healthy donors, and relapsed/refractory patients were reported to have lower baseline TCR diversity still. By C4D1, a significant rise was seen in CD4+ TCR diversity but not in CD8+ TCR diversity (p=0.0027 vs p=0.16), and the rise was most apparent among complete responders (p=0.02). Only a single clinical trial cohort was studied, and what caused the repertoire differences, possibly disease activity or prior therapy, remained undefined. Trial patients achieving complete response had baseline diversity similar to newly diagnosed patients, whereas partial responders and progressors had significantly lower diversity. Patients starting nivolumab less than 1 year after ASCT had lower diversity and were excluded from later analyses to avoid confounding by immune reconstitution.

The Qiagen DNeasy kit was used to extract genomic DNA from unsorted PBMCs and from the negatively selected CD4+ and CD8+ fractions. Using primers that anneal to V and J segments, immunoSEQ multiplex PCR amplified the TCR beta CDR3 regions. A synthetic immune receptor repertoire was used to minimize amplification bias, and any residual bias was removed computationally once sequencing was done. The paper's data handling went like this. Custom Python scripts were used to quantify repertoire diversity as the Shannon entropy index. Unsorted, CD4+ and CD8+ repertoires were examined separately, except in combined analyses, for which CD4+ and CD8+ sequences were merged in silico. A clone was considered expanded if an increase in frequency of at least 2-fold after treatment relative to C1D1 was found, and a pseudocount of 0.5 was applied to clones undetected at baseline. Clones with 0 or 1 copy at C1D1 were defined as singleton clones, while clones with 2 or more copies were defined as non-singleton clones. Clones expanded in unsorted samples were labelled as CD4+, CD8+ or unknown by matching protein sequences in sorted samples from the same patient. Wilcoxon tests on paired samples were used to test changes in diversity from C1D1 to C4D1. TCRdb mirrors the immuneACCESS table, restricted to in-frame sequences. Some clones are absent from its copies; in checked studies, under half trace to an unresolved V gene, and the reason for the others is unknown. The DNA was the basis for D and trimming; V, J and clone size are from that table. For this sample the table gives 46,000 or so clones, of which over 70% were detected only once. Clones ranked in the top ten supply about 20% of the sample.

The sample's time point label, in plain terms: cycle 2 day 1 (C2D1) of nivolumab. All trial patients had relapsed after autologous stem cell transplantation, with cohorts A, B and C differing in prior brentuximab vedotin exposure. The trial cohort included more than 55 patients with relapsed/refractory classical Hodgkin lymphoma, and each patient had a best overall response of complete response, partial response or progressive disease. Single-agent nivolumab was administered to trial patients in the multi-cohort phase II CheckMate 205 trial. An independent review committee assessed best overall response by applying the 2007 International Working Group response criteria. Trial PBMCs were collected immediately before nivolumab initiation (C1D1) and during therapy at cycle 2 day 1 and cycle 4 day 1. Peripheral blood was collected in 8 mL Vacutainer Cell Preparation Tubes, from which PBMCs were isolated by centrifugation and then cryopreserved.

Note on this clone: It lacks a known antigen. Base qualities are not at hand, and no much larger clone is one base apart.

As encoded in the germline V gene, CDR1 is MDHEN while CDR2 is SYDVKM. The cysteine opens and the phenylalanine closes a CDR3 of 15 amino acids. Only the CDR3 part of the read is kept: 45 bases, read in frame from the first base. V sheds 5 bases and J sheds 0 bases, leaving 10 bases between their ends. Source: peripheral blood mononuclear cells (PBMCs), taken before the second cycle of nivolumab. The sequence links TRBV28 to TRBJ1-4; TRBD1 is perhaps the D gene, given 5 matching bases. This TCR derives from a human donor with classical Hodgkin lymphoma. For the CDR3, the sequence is CASSRGRATNEKLFF. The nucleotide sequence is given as TGTGCCAGCAGTCGGGGGAGGGCAACTAATGAAAAACTGTTTTTT.